The 21 T cell receptor beta chains given below trace back to one sample, sequenced in a study of neoadjuvant anti-PD-1 for oral cavity cancer (dated by TCRdb to about 2021). Library preparation used the immunoSEQ multiplex PCR assay. TCRdb took this table from immuneACCESS and kept in-frame rearrangements with V and J called. Such tables lack part of the clones; where checked against another copy, unresolved V genes explain under half of the gap, and the rest is unexplained. A total of tens of thousands of clones appear in this sample, about four fifths of them only once. Approximately 3% of the sample is in the top ten clones. Taken with the paper, the label for time point translates to: before neoadjuvant nivolumab. Sequences were derived from PBMCs, sampled before nivolumab (anti-PD-1) treatment. These TCRs come from a person between 40 and 79 years old with oral cavity squamous cell carcinoma.

The genes are TRBV6-4 and TRBJ2-2; 9 bases fit TRBD2. This CDR3 has 14 amino acids. V gave up 5 bases and J gave up 4 bases; unmatched junction bases: 2. Germline CDR1 MRHNA, CDR2 SNTAGT. CDR3 sequence: CASSRSGSTGELFF. CDR3 nucleotide sequence: TGTGCCAGCAGTCGTAGCGGGAGCACCGGGGAGCTGTTTTTT.

With regard to this clone: This likely comes from a read error, as the CDR3 has no conserved phenylalanine or tryptophan at its end. No DNA is shown, since the ends of the CDR3 on it are uncertain; the CDR3 is the one TCRdb lists. The gene calls are TRBV11-1 and TRBJ1-2. Germline V CDR1 and CDR2: SGHAT, FQDESV (reference sequence). Both ends counted, the CDR3 spans 14 residues. CDR3 sequence reads: CASSLAPSGTTTQR.

CDR3 coding DNA: TGCGCCAGCAGCCCCTGGCGGGGAAAACTGTTTTTT. It yields the protein CASSPWRGKLFF. V gene TRBV4-1 combines with J gene TRBJ1-4; D remains unclear. Trimming removed 4 bases from V and 10 bases from J, with 10 bases in between. Germline V CDR1 and CDR2: MGHRA, YSYEKL. CDR3 length: 12 residues.

The CDR3 region has the DNA TGCGCCAGCAGATCGTTACCAGGGGGTTACCAAGAGACCCAGTACTTC. This encodes CASRSLPGGYQETQYF. V and J are TRBV5-1 and TRBJ2-5, with TRBD1 identical over 7 bases. The length of the CDR3 is 16 residues. Germline CDR1 SGHRS, CDR2 YFSETQ. Trimming cost V 5 bases and J 0 bases; bases outside gene matches: 10.

This sequence joins TRBV7-2 and TRBJ2-5; tentatively, D is TRBD2 (6 bases). Trimming stripped 2 bases from V and 1 base from J, with 8 bases between. CDR3 length: 14 amino acids. Germline CDR1 reads SGHTA; CDR2 reads FQGNSA. The CDR3 DNA reads as TGTGCCAGCAGCTTACAGGGAGGCCAAGAGACCCAGTACTTC. This translates into CASSLQGGQETQYF. The complete variable domain, with remaining parts taken from reference TRBV7-2 and TRBJ2-5, reads GAGVSQSPSNKVTEKGKDVELRCDPISGHTALYWYRQSLGQGLEFLIYFQGNSAPDKSGLPSDRFSAERTGGSVSTLTIQRTQQEDSAVYLCASSLQGGQETQYFGPGTRLLVL.

The rearrangement links TRBV30 to TRBJ1-6; D is possibly TRBD1 (5 bases). This CDR3 comprises 15 residues. Germline assignment: CDR1 GTSNPN and CDR2 SVGIG (reference sequence). Trimming shortened V by 1 base and J by 7 bases, and 14 bases separated the two germline ends. Written as DNA, the CDR3 is TGTGCCTGGAGTGCGGGGGTCGCGTGGAATTCACCCCTCCACTTT. Its protein is CAWSAGVAWNSPLHF.

The chain joins TRBV7-9 to TRBJ2-2; D remains ambiguous. V shed 2 bases and J shed 8 bases, with 12 bases lying between them. Germline assignment: CDR1 SEHNR and CDR2 FQNEAQ (reference sequence). This CDR3 is 14 amino acids long. The CDR3, as DNA: TGTGCCAGCAGCTTAAATTACGTGGCAGGGGAGCTGTTTTTT. This sequence encodes CASSLNYVAGELFF.

The genes are TRBV7-2 and TRBJ2-7; 9 bases fit TRBD1. With V trimmed by 4 bases and J by 7 bases, 11 bases remained unmatched. CDR1 and CDR2 from the germline V gene are SGHTA and FQGNSA. The CDR3 is 15 residues long. CDR3 residues: CASSWIRDRVDEQYF. In nucleotides, the CDR3 is TGTGCCAGCAGCTGGATCCGGGACAGGGTCGATGAGCAGTACTTC.

The chain has TRBV5-1 and TRBJ2-2; a possible D gene is TRBD1 (5 bases). V was clipped by 1 base and J by 1 base, with 8 bases between them. This CDR3 spans 15 amino acids. The germline V gene encodes CDR1 SGHRS and CDR2 YFSETQ. CDR3 bases: TGCGCCAGCAGCTTGCCTACAGGGAACACCGGGGAGCTGTTTTTT. It yields the protein CASSLPTGNTGELFF.

This clone was counted a single time. The chain combines TRBV7-9 with TRBJ2-1, with a possible D match to TRBD2 (7 bases). The length of the CDR3 is 19 residues. Trimming cost V 1 base and J 1 base, with 20 bases left between them. Germline V gene data show CDR1 as SEHNR and CDR2 as FQNEAQ (reference sequence). CDR3 sequence (DNA): TGTGCCAGCAGCTTAGTGGGGGCCACAGGCGGGAGTTCCTACAATGAGCAGTTCTTC. This codes for CASSLVGATGGSSYNEQFF.

This clone appeared once. The rearrangement uses TRBV5-5 and TRBJ1-2; D perhaps matches TRBD1 (6 bases). The CDR3 length is 16 residues. Germline V gene data show CDR1 as SGHKS and CDR2 as YYEKEE (reference sequence). V lost 0 bases, J lost 7 bases, and 19 bases lay in between. The CDR3 DNA reads as TGTGCCAGCAGCTTGGACCAGGCAAGACAGGCGGGTGGCTACACCTTC. Amino acid sequence: CASSLDQARQAGGYTF.

J is TRBJ2-1 and V is TRBV6-1, with 12 bases that match TRBD2. The CDR3 has 17 residues. With 4 bases clipped from V and 4 bases from J, the junction kept 8 bases outside the gene matches. The germline gives CDR1 MNHNS, CDR2 SASEGT. The CDR3 loop is CASSGPSGGAGYNEQFF. CDR3 in DNA: TGTGCCAGCAGTGGACCTAGCGGGGGGGCTGGTTACAATGAGCAGTTCTTC.

The V call is TRBV4-2, the J call TRBJ1-6, with D perhaps matching TRBD1 (5 bases). V lost 4 bases to trimming and J lost 10 bases, with 17 bases between them. Looked up from germline, CDR1 is LGHNA and CDR2 is YNFKEQ. CDR3 size: 15 residues. The CDR3 DNA follows: TGTGCCAGCAGCCCCCGGGACCTAGCGGGCTCACCCCTCCACTTT. It specifies CASSPRDLAGSPLHF.

As for this clone: An end of the junction differs from the germline gene, which may be a read error. V is TRBV7-7 and J is TRBJ2-3; 7 bases agree with TRBD2. The CDR3 has 14 residues. CDR1 is SSHAT and CDR2 is FNYEAQ in the germline V gene (reference sequence). CDR3 sequence (DNA): TGTGCTAGCAGCTTGGGACTATCGGCGGATACGCAGTATTTT. Protein sequence: CASSLGLSADTQYF.

The CDR3 here is CASRHRDRNTEAFF. CDR3 DNA sequence: TGTGCCAGCAGGCACCGGGACAGGAACACTGAAGCTTTCTTT. V gene TRBV6-5 combines with J gene TRBJ1-1; 7 nucleotides agree with TRBD1. Losses at the gene ends were 6 bases for V and 1 base for J; bases not matched to a gene: 5. Germline V gene data show CDR1 as MNHEY and CDR2 as SVGAGI. The CDR3 contains 14 residues.

The CDR3 sequence is CASSVWRNSSYEQYF. For the CDR3, the DNA is TGTGCCAGCAGTGTTTGGCGGAACAGCTCCTACGAGCAGTACTTC. The gene calls are TRBV2 and TRBJ2-7, with unresolved D. Germline V gene lookup returns CDR1 SNHLY and CDR2 FYNNEI. Between the trimmed V and J ends, which lost 4 bases and 0 bases, there was a span of 13 bases. CDR3 length: 15 amino acids.

The rearrangement joins TRBV6-1 to TRBJ2-2; no definite D call. Deletions cut 1 base from V and 6 bases from J, with 12 bases between. CDR1 is MNHNS, CDR2 SASEGT, per germline. This CDR3 is 15 amino acids long. The CDR3 sequence: CASSEDWAGAGELFF. The CDR3 coding sequence is TGTGCCAGCAGTGAAGACTGGGCTGGAGCCGGGGAGCTGTTTTTT.

The J gene is TRBJ1-2, the V gene TRBV7-9; possibly TRBD1 for D (5 bases). The length of the CDR3 is 18 residues. The V end was cut by 4 bases, the J end by 5 bases, with 26 bases between. From germline, CDR1 is SEHNR and CDR2 FQNEAQ (reference sequence). The CDR3 nucleotides read TGTGCCAGCAGCTCCCGCCGAGCCGGGGGGGGTTCTGGTTATGGCTACACCTTC. Encoded protein: CASSSRRAGGGSGYGYTF.

The rearrangement uses TRBV5-4 and TRBJ1-1; 8 bases are a match to TRBD1. J lost 0 bases, V lost 0 bases, and 1 base had no gene match. Germline CDR1 is SGHNT and CDR2 is YYREEE (reference sequence). This CDR3 is 15 amino acids long. CDR3 in DNA: TGTGCCAGCAGCTTGGTGGGACAGGTGAACACTGAAGCTTTCTTT. As protein: CASSLVGQVNTEAFF.

CDR3 residues: CATSRVQGLPGEQYF. DNA of the CDR3: TGTGCCACCAGCAGAGTGCAGGGCCTCCCTGGAGAGCAGTACTTC. The gene calls are TRBV15 and TRBJ2-7; tentative D call: TRBD1 (5 bases). The CDR3 spans 15 residues. Germline V gene data show CDR1 as LNHNV and CDR2 as YYDKDF (reference sequence). Trimming stripped 1 base from V and 7 bases from J, with 17 bases between.

The rearrangement links TRBV6-5 to TRBJ2-7, with D uncertain. Trimming took off 4 bases at V and 4 bases at J, with 14 bases between the two ends. Germline V gene lookup returns CDR1 MNHEY and CDR2 SVGAGI. The CDR3 runs 14 residues. CDR3 protein: CASSSPRKTYEQYF. The CDR3 DNA reads TGTGCCAGCAGTTCGCCACGTAAAACATACGAGCAGTACTTC.